These 23 T cell receptor beta chains were all obtained from the same sample, sequenced in a study of blood T cells in healthy people across ages. For the second PCR, which ran for roughly 6 to 12 cycles, a sample-barcoded 5' primer and a J-beta primer mix were used. TCRdb passed the 5' RACE reads through MiXCR, listing each CDR3 protein once. Counted here are approximately 800,000 distinct CDR3 sequences, 55% to 65% occurring once; the ten biggest clones make up approximately 30%. The source material was blood. The receptors originated from a man aged 25 to 45 in good health.

J is TRBJ1-1 and V is TRBV4-3; the D gene is possibly TRBD1 (5 bases). Germline CDR1 reads LGHNA; CDR2 reads YSLEER. The ends were cut back, 0 bases at V and 4 bases at J, with 15 bases in the middle. The CDR3 is 16 amino acids. In nucleotides, the CDR3 is TGCGCCAGCAGCCAAGAGCCCAGGGCGATGGGCACTGAAGCTTTCTTT. This sequence encodes CASSQEPRAMGTEAFF.

The chain recombines TRBV18 with TRBJ1-5; the D is unclear. This CDR3 is built from 12 residues. Trimming took 3 bases from V and 7 from J, leaving 7 bases between them. The germline V gene has CDR1 KGHSH and CDR2 LQKENI. The CDR3, as DNA: TGTGCCAGCTCACCGGGGAAACAGCCCCAGCATTTT. It encodes CASSPGKQPQHF.

The genes are TRBV20-1 and TRBJ2-7, with D unclear. V was shortened by 4 bases and J by 4 bases, with 11 bases between the two germline ends. The CDR3 sequence is 12 residues long. Germline V CDR1 and CDR2: DFQATT, SNEGSKA (reference sequence). The DNA of the CDR3 is TGCAGTGCTAAGACGGTCTTTTACGAGCAGTACTTC. Translating gives CSAKTVFYEQYF.

The J gene is TRBJ1-5, the V gene TRBV28, with TRBD1 matching 7 bases. Unmatched junction bases numbered 11, after V lost 8 bases and J lost 1 base. The CDR3 totals 16 residues. The germline V gene encodes CDR1 MDHEN and CDR2 SYDVKM. The CDR3 reads CASRLSPRGSNQPQHF. The CDR3 DNA reads as TGTGCCAGCCGACTAAGCCCCAGGGGGAGCAATCAGCCCCAGCATTTT.

V usage is TRBV12-3 or TRBV12-4 and J usage is TRBJ2-2, with D unresolved. This CDR3 region has 14 residues. V lost 5 bases and J 7 bases, leaving 14 bases between the germline ends. The CDR3 bases are TGTGCCAGCAGTCTCGACCCGGCCAGCGGGGAGCTGTTTTTT. Its translation: CASSLDPASGELFF.

The J gene is TRBJ1-6, the V gene TRBV7-2, with 7 bases that match TRBD1. The V gene end was trimmed by 3 bases and the J gene end by 7 bases; junction bases not matched to a gene: 15. Germline CDR1 reads SGHTA; CDR2 reads FQGNSA. This CDR3 spans 18 amino acids. This CDR3 is CASSFSVTRQGRNSPLHF. For the CDR3, the DNA is TGTGCCAGCAGCTTTAGTGTCACCCGACAGGGCCGGAATTCACCCCTCCACTTT.

This clonotype has just a few counts. The V gene is TRBV7-9, the J gene TRBJ2-5; 9 nucleotides line up with TRBD1. The trim removed 5 bases at V and 4 bases at J, leaving 11 bases unmatched. From germline, CDR1 is SEHNR and CDR2 FQNEAQ (reference sequence). This CDR3 is 16 amino acids long. The CDR3: CASSAPDRGGGETQYF. CDR3 nucleotides: TGTGCCAGCAGCGCGCCGGACAGGGGCGGAGGAGAGACCCAGTACTTC.

This chain links TRBV21-1 with TRBJ1-2. TRBV21-1 is a documented pseudogene. CDR3 length: 15 amino acids. This CDR3 is CASSKAKDRTNGYTF. For the CDR3, the DNA is TGTGCCAGCAGCAAAGCCAAGGACCGTACGAATGGCTACACCTTC.

V usage is TRBV25-1 and J usage is TRBJ1-2, with D tentatively TRBD1 (5 bases). Trimming left V 2 bases short and J 4 bases short, with 17 bases between. The CDR3 extends over 16 amino acids. The V gene's germline CDR1 is MGHDK and CDR2 SYGVNS. The CDR3 coding sequence is TGTGCCAGCAGTGAAGGGACGGGGATCCCTATCTATGGCTACACCTTC. Its translation: CASSEGTGIPIYGYTF.

This clonotype was seen only once. The V call is TRBV7-2, the J call TRBJ2-5; 10 bases match TRBD2. The ends lost 4 bases at V and 4 bases at J; junction bases unmatched: 3. CDR3 size: 14 residues. CDR1 is SGHTA and CDR2 is FQGNSA in the germline V gene. The DNA for the CDR3 is TGTGCCAGCAGCTCTAGCGGGGGCCCAGAGACCCAGTACTTC. It translates to CASSSSGGPETQYF.

The V and J genes are TRBV3-1 and TRBJ1-5, with 7 bases lining up with TRBD1. CDR1 and CDR2 (germline): LGHDT, YNNKEL (reference sequence). CDR3 length: 15 residues. After removal of 0 bases from V and 6 bases from J, the junction contained 5 bases not matched to a gene. The CDR3 sequence: CASSQDLGGGQPQHF. The CDR3 bases are TGTGCCAGCAGCCAAGATCTAGGGGGCGGTCAGCCCCAGCATTTT.

This clonotype was recorded a few times. The V call is TRBV9, the J call TRBJ1-2; the D gene is possibly TRBD1 (6 bases). This CDR3 has 14 residues. The ends were cut back, 3 bases at V and 7 bases at J, with 16 bases in the middle. Germline V CDR1 and CDR2: SGDLS, YYNGEE. The CDR3 DNA reads as TGTGCCAGCAGCGGGACCTACAGGGCTGCTGGCTACACCTTC. Its protein is CASSGTYRAAGYTF.

The V call is TRBV5-1, the J call TRBJ2-3, with D possibly being TRBD1 or TRBD2 (5 bases each). Per germline, CDR1 SGHRS and CDR2 YFSETQ. The CDR3 runs 17 residues. V was cut by 4 bases and J by 0 bases, with 18 bases left in between. CDR3 sequence: CASSVDPPGRSTDTQYF. In DNA, the CDR3 is TGCGCCAGCAGCGTAGATCCCCCGGGACGCAGCACAGATACGCAGTATTTT.

The chain employs TRBV12-3 or TRBV12-4 and TRBJ1-2; tentative D call: TRBD1 (5 bases). This CDR3 spans 13 amino acids. V was trimmed by 5 bases and J by 4 bases, leaving 11 bases between them. The CDR3 DNA is TGTGCCAGCAGTCCCACCGGGGGCTATGGCTACACCTTC. Protein sequence: CASSPTGGYGYTF.

V gene TRBV20-1 combines with J gene TRBJ2-1; D ambiguous. The DNA matches TRBJ2-7 better at its end, which makes the J call doubtful. Per germline, CDR1 DFQATT and CDR2 SNEGSKA (reference sequence). The CDR3 extends over 15 amino acids. The CDR3 nucleotides are TGCAGTGCTAGAAGTGGTGGGCAGTTCTCCTACGAGCAGTACTTC. Translation gives CSARSGGQFSYEQYF.

This clonotype was counted between two and nine times. The chain uses TRBV20-1 and TRBJ2-7; 7 nucleotides agree with TRBD2. Germline CDR1 reads DFQATT; CDR2 reads SNEGSKA (reference sequence). V gave up 5 bases and J gave up 2 bases; unmatched junction bases: 15. The CDR3 is 16 amino acids. CDR3 residues: CSAPPSAGLSTYEQYF. The DNA of the CDR3 is TGCAGTGCTCCCCCTAGCGCGGGACTATCTACCTACGAGCAGTACTTC.

This chain links TRBV6-5 with TRBJ1-2; D may be TRBD1 (5 bases). The CDR3 is 16 residues long. V was cut by 6 bases and J by 4 bases, with 21 bases left in between. CDR1 and CDR2 (germline): MNHEY, SVGAGI. CDR3 protein: CASRGRAKARGYGYTF. Here the CDR3 DNA reads TGTGCCAGCAGGGGCAGGGCTAAGGCTAGGGGCTATGGCTACACCTTC.

The chain joins TRBV9 to TRBJ1-1; D ambiguous. This CDR3 comprises 14 residues. Germline CDR1 and CDR2: SGDLS and YYNGEE. Trimming pared 0 bases from V and 6 bases from J, leaving 12 bases between. CDR3 in DNA: TGTGCCAGCAGCGTAGGAATGACCGGCCCTGAAGCTTTCTTT. This encodes CASSVGMTGPEAFF.

The genes are TRBV7-2 and TRBJ2-1; TRBD1 might be the D (5 bases). This CDR3 contains 15 residues. Germline V CDR1 and CDR2: SGHTA, FQGNSA. V lost 4 bases and J lost 4, with 14 bases in between. Here the CDR3 DNA reads TGTGCCAGCAGCTCCTATCACAGGATTTACAATGAGCAGTTCTTC. Protein product: CASSSYHRIYNEQFF. Drawing the rest from reference TRBV7-2 and TRBJ2-1, the complete variable domain is GAGVSQSPSNKVTEKGKDVELRCDPISGHTALYWYRQSLGQGLEFLIYFQGNSAPDKSGLPSDRFSAERTGGSVSTLTIQRTQQEDSAVYLCASSSYHRIYNEQFFGPGTRLTVL.

This clonotype was observed a single time. J is TRBJ2-1 and V is TRBV29-1, with TRBD1 as a possible D gene (6 bases). This CDR3 has 13 residues. Germline CDR1 reads SQVTM; CDR2 reads ANQGSEA. This CDR3 reads CTTQGIGDNEQFF. The CDR3 coding sequence is TGCACGACTCAGGGGATCGGTGACAATGAGCAGTTCTTC.

V usage is TRBV5-1 and J usage is TRBJ2-7; D is uncertain. V was clipped by 0 bases and J by 0 bases, with 16 bases between them. The CDR3 totals 17 residues. The germline V gene has CDR1 SGHRS and CDR2 YFSETQ. CDR3 protein: CASSLVSPSISSYEQYF. The CDR3 bases are TGCGCCAGCAGCTTGGTGTCCCCCTCGATAAGCTCCTACGAGCAGTACTTC. Drawing the rest from reference TRBV5-1 and TRBJ2-7, the complete variable domain is KAGVTQTPRYLIKTRGQQVTLSCSPISGHRSVSWYQQTPGQGLQFLFEYFSETQRNKGNFPGRFSGRQFSNSRSEMNVSTLELGDSALYLCASSLVSPSISSYEQYFGPGTRLTVT.

This sequence joins TRBV10-3 and TRBJ2-5; TRBD2 matches at 7 bases. J gave up 2 bases and V 10 bases, and 13 bases lay outside the gene matches. The CDR3 contains 15 residues. In germline, CDR1 is ENHRY, CDR2 SYGVKD. The CDR3 is CATGDGGSLQETQYF. CDR3 in DNA: TGTGCCACGGGGGATGGCGGGAGCTTACAAGAGACCCAGTACTTC.

The chain is built from TRBV6-2 or TRBV6-3 and TRBJ2-1, with 9 nucleotides matching TRBD1. CDR1 is MNHEY and CDR2 is SVGEGT in the germline V gene. CDR3 length: 14 residues. Trimming removed 6 bases from V and 5 bases from J; junction bases left unmatched: 5. CDR3 sequence (DNA): TGTGCCAGCAGGGGGACAGGGAGAAACAATGAGCAGTTCTTC. Translating it yields CASRGTGRNNEQFF.